The sample holds a few counts of the clone carrying this TCR beta chain. The junction had 6 bases not matched to a gene; V was cut back by 2 bases and J by 3 bases. Germline CDR1 and CDR2: DFQATT and SNEGSKA (reference sequence). The CDR3 is made up of 14 amino acids. Attachment of unique molecular identifiers to individual cDNA molecules was performed. TCRdb re-called the 5' RACE reads with MiXCR, one entry per CDR3 protein. The sample lists around 100,000 distinct CDR3 sequences, roughly 17% seen once, with roughly 1.2% in the top ten. This record comes from a study of early T cells in non-severe SARS-CoV-2 infection. Across the whole study: The study sequenced bulk RNA from unsorted whole blood, with chains unpaired.

The receptor's source is an adult who was a healthcare worker with PCR-confirmed SARS-CoV-2 infection or an uninfected control (not recorded which). V gene TRBV20-1 combines with J gene TRBJ2-7; TRBD1 matches at 8 bases. Material: whole blood. The CDR3 sequence is CSARPDREFYEQYF. The CDR3 coding sequence is TGCAGTGCTAGACCGGACAGGGAGTTCTACGAGCAGTACTTC.